One TCR beta chain is described in this entry. This entry belongs to a study of T cells of healthy individuals. One entry per CDR3 protein results from TCRdb running MiXCR on the 5' RACE reads. This table holds fewer than 70,000 distinct CDR3 sequences, approximately 15% found once. V was trimmed by 0 bases and J by 3 bases, leaving 9 bases between them. The CDR3 has 14 residues. Germline lookup yields CDR1 SGDLS and CDR2 YYNGEE. The chain carries TRBV9 and TRBJ2-5, with D possibly matching TRBD2 (7 bases). The receptor was derived from a human donor in good health. CDR3 loop: CASSVGGGEETQYF. The CDR3 DNA sequence: TGTGCCAGCAGCGTAGGAGGGGGGGAAGAGACCCAGTACTTC.